This T cell receptor beta chain originates from a study of OX40 agonist ivuxolimab in advanced cancers. Study-wide background: Across the patients, intravenous ivuxolimab was delivered every 2 weeks at 0.01 to 10 mg/kg. Of the patients, three showed partial responses, one with hepatocellular carcinoma and two with cutaneous melanoma. Dose-escalation subjects each had hepatocellular carcinoma, melanoma, renal cell or head and neck cancer. General observations from the study: The study found among the lowest clonal expansion in partial responders at 0.1-3.0 mg/kg.

This CDR3 has 15 residues. In germline, CDR1 is MNHNY, CDR2 SVGAGI (reference sequence). V lost 7 bases to trimming and J lost 3 bases, with 16 bases between them. Worth noting for this clone: Its specificity is unknown.

Using immunoSEQ multiplex PCR, the repertoire was profiled, and TCRdb retains in-frame clones only, with some absent. The table records about 120,000 clones, 85% to 90% of them present only once. The clonotype originates from an adult with an advanced solid tumor such as melanoma, head and neck, liver or kidney cancer. This chain links TRBV6-6 with TRBJ1-3; no clear D gene. Sequenced material: CD4+ or CD8+ T cells sorted from blood, taken in a trial of the OX40 agonist ivuxolimab. In DNA, the CDR3 is TGTGCCAGCACAGGAACCCAGAGGCATGGAAACACCATATATTTT. It specifies CASTGTQRHGNTIYF.